These 32 T cell receptor beta chains share one sample of origin, sequenced in a study of T cells in women clearing cervical HPV infection. Generated by immunoSEQ multiplex PCR, the TCRdb table keeps only in-frame clones and is missing some. This sample's table reports more than 20,000 clones. The sample was blood buffy coat. These receptors were collected from a woman between 18 and 70 years old with a cervical HPV16 infection that either progressed to CIN3+ or cleared (not recorded which).

To note about this clone: The missing CDR3 end, 3 residues past where the read stops, is filled in from the germline J gene. J is TRBJ1-2 and V is TRBV13; D is undetermined. Trimming pared 3 bases from V and 3 bases from J, leaving 5 bases between. The CDR3 runs 12 residues. The germline gives CDR1 PRHDT, CDR2 FYEKMQ (reference sequence). CDR3 residues: CASSFKDYGYTF. The CDR3 bases that were read are TGTGCCAGCAGCTTCAAGGACTATGGC.

CDR3 DNA (partial): TGTGCCAGCAGCCTCGACAGGGGTGACGAG. Encoded protein: CASSLDRGDE. The entire CDR3 protein reads CASSLDRGDEQYF. The chain couples TRBV11-3 to TRBJ2-7; 8 nucleotides align to TRBD1. Read coverage stops 3 residues before the CDR3 terminus; the germline J gene supplies the remainder. V trimming: 5 bases; J trimming: 5 bases; junction bases outside the gene matches: 5. Germline lookup yields CDR1 SGHNT and CDR2 YENEEA. The CDR3 extends over 13 amino acids.

Comments on this clone: Coverage ceases 3 residues before the CDR3 finishes, and the germline J gene fills in the end. J is TRBJ2-7 and V is TRBV5-1; 10 bases map to TRBD2. The trim removed 3 bases at V and 2 bases at J, leaving 2 bases unmatched. The CDR3 extends over 14 amino acids. Germline-derived CDR1 and CDR2 are SGHRS and YFSETQ. The covered CDR3 bases are TGCGCCAGCAGCTCAGCGGGAGGGACCTACGAG. Amino acid sequence: CASSSAGGTYE. The full CDR3 reads CASSSAGGTYEQYF.

Details on this clone: The read ends 3 residues before the CDR3 terminus; that terminus is restored from the germline J gene. The chain carries TRBV4-2 and TRBJ2-3; 14 bases line up with TRBD2. This CDR3 has 16 residues. Per the germline V gene, CDR1 is LGHNA and CDR2 is YNFKEQ. The CDR3 sequence is CASSQDGGTSGSPQYF. CDR3 DNA, as far as it was read: TGTGCCAGCAGCCAAGATGGAGGGACTAGCGGGAGCCCG.

Comment on this clone: The read terminates 3 residues ahead of where the CDR3 ends, so the germline J gene completes it. This chain uses TRBV20-1 with TRBJ1-1; D may be TRBD1 (6 bases). Germline CDR1 and CDR2: DFQATT and SNEGSKA (reference sequence). V gave up 5 bases and J gave up 3 bases, with 13 bases separating them. The CDR3 sequence is 13 residues long. Partial CDR3 DNA: TGCAGTGCTGGAACAGGGAAGTACACTGAA. It codes for CSAGTGKYTE. The whole CDR3 protein is CSAGTGKYTEAFF.

For this clone: The sequence runs out 3 residues before the end of the CDR3; the remainder is reconstructed from the germline J gene. The V and J genes are TRBV19 and TRBJ1-2; 8 nucleotides agree with TRBD1. Germline V lookup: CDR1 LNHDA, CDR2 SQIVND (reference sequence). The CDR3 extends over 14 amino acids. With V trimmed by 6 bases and J by 4 bases, 7 bases remained unmatched. The CDR3 region is CASRQAGGSYGYTF. Partial CDR3 DNA: TGTGCCAGTAGGCAGGCAGGGGGCAGCTATGGC.

A remark on this clone: From the germline J gene comes the end of the CDR3, since the read stops 3 residues before it. The chain joins TRBV4-2 to TRBJ1-5; D unclear. The CDR3 runs to 15 residues. Germline CDR1 is LGHNA and CDR2 is YNFKEQ. V dropped 1 base and J dropped 6 bases, with 13 bases sitting between them. The CDR3 loop is CASSQAGAGGQPQHF. The sequenced CDR3 bases are TGTGCCAGCAGCCAAGCGGGCGCGGGCGGTCAGCCC.

Turning to this clone: The read falls 3 residues short of the CDR3 end, and the missing part is taken from the germline J gene. The rearrangement uses TRBV19 and TRBJ1-5; the D is unclear. V lost 3 bases, J lost 6 bases, and 9 bases lay in between. The CDR3 covers 13 residues. Germline V gene sequence: CDR1 LNHDA, CDR2 SQIVND (reference sequence). The CDR3 DNA, read in part, is TGTGCCAGTAGTATCCTAAACGCTCAGCCC. Translated: CASSILNAQP. The entire CDR3 sequence reads CASSILNAQPQHF.

The covered CDR3 bases are TGCGCCAGCAGCCCAGTAGCGGGGAGCCACGAG. As protein: CASSPVAGSHE. Given in full, the CDR3 is CASSPVAGSHEQYF. V usage is TRBV5-1 and J usage is TRBJ2-7; 8 bases are a match to TRBD2. From the germline J gene comes the end of the CDR3, since the read stops 3 residues before it. Germline CDR1 is SGHRS and CDR2 is YFSETQ. V gave up 4 bases and J gave up 5 bases; unmatched junction bases: 8. The length of the CDR3 is 14 residues.

On this clone: The CDR3 end is not reached by the read, which stops 3 residues before it; the germline J gene fills it in. The J gene is TRBJ2-1, the V gene TRBV13; 12 bases line up with TRBD1. The CDR3 covers 16 residues. Germline CDR1 is PRHDT and CDR2 is FYEKMQ (reference sequence). After removal of 5 bases from V and 8 bases from J, the junction contained 10 bases not matched to a gene. CDR3 sequence: CASSSIGTGGRYEQFF. The CDR3 bases that were read are TGTGCCAGCAGCAGTATTGGGACAGGGGGCCGGTATGAG.

A remark on this clone: The sequenced fragment ends 3 residues before the CDR3 boundary, so the rest is inferred from the germline J gene. V and J are TRBV5-6 and TRBJ2-1; the match to TRBD2 covers 9 bases. Germline loops: CDR1 SGHDT, CDR2 YYEEEE. J gave up 9 bases and V 2 bases, and 9 bases lay outside the gene matches. This CDR3 is 15 amino acids long. CDR3 DNA, as far as it was read: TGTGCCAGCAGCTTTGATAGCGGGGGCCCACCTGAG. Translating it yields CASSFDSGGPPE. The full CDR3 reads CASSFDSGGPPEQFF.

Turning to this clone: The CDR3 is cut off 3 residues early in the read; its end comes from the germline J gene. The chain is built from TRBV11-2 and TRBJ2-3; 10 nucleotides agree with TRBD1. V lost 2 bases to trimming and J lost 6 bases; unmatched junction nucleotides: 5. The CDR3 runs to 15 residues. CDR1 SGHAT and CDR2 FQNNGV come from the germline V gene. Incomplete CDR3 DNA: TGTGCCAGCAGCTTAAAGGACAGGGGGACCGATACG. Translating it yields CASSLKDRGTDT. The entire CDR3 protein is CASSLKDRGTDTQYF.

CDR3: CASSQPGQHTDTQYF. Incomplete CDR3 DNA: TGTGCCAGCAGCCAGCCGGGACAGCACACAGATACG. The genes are TRBV5-4 and TRBJ2-3, with 7 positions matching TRBD1. The sequenced fragment ends 3 residues before the CDR3 boundary, so the rest is inferred from the germline J gene. CDR1 and CDR2 from the germline V gene are SGHNT and YYREEE (reference sequence). Losses at the gene ends were 4 bases for V and 2 bases for J; bases not matched to a gene: 7. The length of the CDR3 is 15 residues.

On this clone: The CDR3 is cut off 3 residues early in the read; its end comes from the germline J gene. The chain couples TRBV5-1 to TRBJ2-3; 9 nucleotides line up with TRBD2. Losses at the gene ends were 4 bases for V and 4 bases for J; bases not matched to a gene: 10. The CDR3 has 16 amino acids. Germline V lookup: CDR1 SGHRS, CDR2 YFSETQ. The DNA read from the CDR3 is TGCGCCAGCAGCCCGGGACTAGCAGCCGGTCCAGATACG. Residues: CASSPGLAAGPDT. The full CDR3 protein is CASSPGLAAGPDTQYF.

In the case of this clone: Read coverage stops 3 residues before the CDR3 terminus; the germline J gene supplies the remainder. The rearrangement links TRBV5-6 to TRBJ2-7; D not resolved. The germline gives CDR1 SGHDT, CDR2 YYEEEE. With 3 bases removed from V and 4 bases from J, the gap between germline ends came to 14 bases. The CDR3 totals 14 residues. CDR3 bases read: TGTGCCAGCAGCTCTGGTATCGGCGGATACGAG. It yields the protein CASSSGIGGYE. The full-length CDR3 reads as CASSSGIGGYEQYF.

On this clone: The read terminates 3 residues ahead of where the CDR3 ends, so the germline J gene completes it. This rearrangement joins TRBV18 to TRBJ1-6; D possibly corresponds to TRBD1 (6 bases). Germline V lookup: CDR1 KGHSH, CDR2 LQKENI. V lost 2 bases and J lost 5, with 13 bases in between. The CDR3 is 16 residues long. The CDR3 DNA, read in part, is TGTGCCAGCTCACCATTCGGCAGGGGCGATAATTCACCC. This encodes CASSPFGRGDNSP. The entire CDR3 sequence reads CASSPFGRGDNSPLHF. The full variable domain, completed using reference TRBV18 and TRBJ1-6, is NAGVMQNPRHLVRRRGQEARLRCSPMKGHSHVYWYRQLPEEGLKFMVYLQKENIIDESGMPKERFSAEFPKEGPSILRIQQVVRGDSAAYFCASSPFGRGDNSPLHFGNGTRLTVT.

On this clone itself: The DNA ends 3 residues before the CDR3 does, and the rest of the CDR3 is filled in from the germline J gene. The V gene is TRBV5-1, the J gene TRBJ2-5; no clear D. The germline CDR1 and CDR2 sequences are SGHRS and YFSETQ. The V end lost 4 bases, the J end lost 3 bases, and 22 bases lay between the germline ends. The CDR3 spans 17 residues. The CDR3 is CASSTPVRVRGEETQYF. The CDR3 bases that were read are TGCGCCAGCAGCACACCGGTACGGGTCCGAGGAGAAGAGACC.

Concerning this clone: The read terminates 3 residues before the CDR3 end, so the remaining end is supplied by the germline J gene. The chain uses TRBV18 and TRBJ1-2, with a possible D match to TRBD1 (6 bases). The length of the CDR3 is 16 residues. Germline V lookup: CDR1 KGHSH, CDR2 LQKENI. The chain's CDR3 is CASSRGQPLAKNIYTF. The CDR3 DNA, read in part, is TGTGCCAGCTCACGCGGACAGCCTCTAGCCAAAAACATC.

On this clone: The observed sequence ends 3 residues before the CDR3 terminus, with the missing tail filled in from the germline J gene. V is TRBV7-6 and J is TRBJ2-7, with 9 bases identical to TRBD1. Germline V gene data show CDR1 as SGHVS and CDR2 as FNYEAQ. The V and J ends lost 5 bases and 6 bases, in that order; junction bases with no gene match: 8. This CDR3 is built from 14 residues. The DNA read from the CDR3 is TGTGCCAGCAGCCCACAGGGGGCGCGGGGCGAG. The encoded protein is CASSPQGARGE. The whole CDR3 sequence is CASSPQGARGEQYF.

About this clone itself: The read is 3 residues too short to cover the CDR3 end, so that end is filled in from the germline J gene. The chain has TRBV10-2 and TRBJ1-1, with TRBD1 matching over 7 bases. V gave up 0 bases and J gave up 5 bases; unmatched junction bases: 3. The germline gives CDR1 WSHSY, CDR2 SAAADI. CDR3 size: 14 residues. CDR3 DNA (partial): TGCGCCAGCAGTGAGTCGACAGGGAGAACTGAA. This encodes CASSESTGRTE. The complete CDR3 protein is CASSESTGRTEAFF.

Comments on this clone: The read ends 3 residues early relative to the CDR3; the germline J gene fills the gap. The chain joins TRBV7-9 to TRBJ2-3; 9 nucleotides line up with TRBD2. Germline trimming cut 3 bases from V and 5 bases from J; bases unmatched to any gene: 6. CDR1 is SEHNR and CDR2 is FQNEAQ in the germline V gene (reference sequence). CDR3 length: 15 residues. The sequenced CDR3 bases are TGTGCCAGCAGCTTTAGCGGGGGCCCTATAGATACG. Amino acid sequence: CASSFSGGPIDT. In full, the CDR3 is CASSFSGGPIDTQYF.

As regards this clone: The observed sequence ends 3 residues before the CDR3 terminus, with the missing tail filled in from the germline J gene. This chain uses TRBV2 with TRBJ2-3, with D unclear. Germline V CDR1 and CDR2: SNHLY, FYNNEI. This CDR3 is 12 amino acids long. V was shortened by 0 bases and J by 6 bases, with 4 bases between the two germline ends. The part of the CDR3 DNA that was read is TGTGCCAGCAGTGAAGCGTCGGATACG. Amino acids: CASSEASDT. In full, the CDR3 reads CASSEASDTQYF.

Comments on this clone: The read halts 3 residues ahead of the CDR3 end, with the missing end drawn from the germline J gene. The V call is TRBV25-1, the J call TRBJ2-3; 10 bases are a match to TRBD1. Germline CDR1 MGHDK, CDR2 SYGVNS. The V gene end was trimmed by 10 bases and the J gene end by 5 bases; junction bases not matched to a gene: 12. The CDR3 is made up of 15 amino acids. CDR3 sequence reads: CATQNRDRGGDTQYF. CDR3 DNA, as far as it was read: TGTGCCACCCAAAACCGGGACAGGGGAGGAGATACG.

By frequency, this clone registers medium-sized. With the read ending 3 residues before the CDR3 end, the germline J gene is used to fill in that end. The same CDR3 arises from other DNA sequences in this sample as well. The gene calls are TRBV18 and TRBJ2-7; tentatively, D is TRBD1 (5 bases). This CDR3 comprises 15 residues. The ends were cut back, 4 bases at V and 2 bases at J, with 15 bases in the middle. Germline loops: CDR1 KGHSH, CDR2 LQKENI. The CDR3 protein is CASSLTDRNPYEQYF. The sequenced CDR3 bases are TGTGCCAGCTCACTTACCGACAGAAACCCCTACGAG. Supplemented by reference TRBV18 and TRBJ2-7, the full variable domain reads NAGVMQNPRHLVRRRGQEARLRCSPMKGHSHVYWYRQLPEEGLKFMVYLQKENIIDESGMPKERFSAEFPKEGPSILRIQQVVRGDSAAYFCASSLTDRNPYEQYFGPGTRLTVT.

In the case of this clone: Read sequence stops 3 residues before the CDR3 end, and the germline J gene provides the missing end. The rearrangement joins TRBV27 to TRBJ2-1; 8 nucleotides match TRBD2. CDR3 length: 15 residues. Losses at the gene ends were 6 bases for V and 4 bases for J; bases not matched to a gene: 8. CDR1 is MNHEY and CDR2 is SMNVEV in the germline V gene (reference sequence). CDR3 DNA, as far as it was read: TGTGCCAGCAGGATACTAGCGGAATATTACAATGAG. Its translation is CASRILAEYYNE. The whole CDR3 reads CASRILAEYYNEQFF.

Concerning this clone itself: The read finishes 3 residues shy of the CDR3 end, and the germline J gene is used to complete it. The genes are TRBV6-2 or TRBV6-3 and TRBJ1-2, with D possibly TRBD1 on 6 matching bases. CDR3 length: 16 residues. Trimming took 6 bases from V and 3 from J, leaving 20 bases between them. The germline gives CDR1 MNHEY, CDR2 SVGEGT. CDR3 bases read: TGTGCCAGCAGCCCGATCCCTCGAGGGGGGGACTATGGC. This encodes CASSPIPRGGDYG. The full CDR3 protein is CASSPIPRGGDYGYTF.

Points on this clone: From the germline J gene comes the end of the CDR3, since the read stops 3 residues before it. The V and J genes are TRBV19 and TRBJ2-7, with 14 bases matching TRBD2. The J segment lost 3 bases and the V segment lost 5 bases, leaving 3 bases of the junction unmatched. This CDR3 is 15 amino acids long. Germline V gives CDR1 LNHDA, CDR2 SQIVND (reference sequence). The CDR3 loop is CASSAGLAGGYEQYF. The part of the CDR3 DNA that was read is TGTGCCAGTAGTGCCGGACTAGCGGGGGGCTACGAG.

Of note for this clone: Read sequence stops 3 residues before the CDR3 end, and the germline J gene provides the missing end. The rearrangement uses TRBV7-2 and TRBJ2-3; D may be TRBD2 (6 bases). Trimming pared 1 base from V and 1 base from J, leaving 9 bases between. There are 15 residues in the CDR3. CDR1 SGHTA and CDR2 FQGNSA come from the germline V gene. Partial CDR3 DNA: TGTGCCAGCAGCTTAGTACTAGCCGGCACAGATACG. This translates into CASSLVLAGTDT. The whole CDR3 sequence is CASSLVLAGTDTQYF.

In regard to this clone: The read falls 3 residues short of the CDR3 end, and the missing part is taken from the germline J gene. This sequence joins TRBV7-2 and TRBJ2-3; the match to TRBD2 covers 9 bases. V shed 1 base and J 1 base; nucleotides not matched to a gene: 0. Germline CDR1 and CDR2: SGHTA and FQGNSA. This CDR3 is 15 amino acids long. CDR3: CASSLVAGGTDTQYF. Incomplete CDR3 DNA: TGTGCCAGCAGCTTAGTAGCGGGAGGCACAGATACG.

About this clone itself: Read coverage stops 3 residues before the CDR3 terminus; the germline J gene supplies the remainder. The chain is built from TRBV7-3 and TRBJ2-1, with D unresolved. The CDR3 loop spans 11 amino acids. The V end was cut by 5 bases, the J end by 8 bases, with 7 bases between. From germline, CDR1 is SGHTA and CDR2 FQGTGA. The DNA read from the CDR3 is TGTGCCAGCAGCCCCTCTTATGAG. Translating gives CASSPSYE. The full CDR3 protein reads CASSPSYEQFF.

A remark on this clone: Read data end 3 residues before the CDR3 end; the end is taken from the germline J gene. The chain carries TRBV19 and TRBJ1-1; D is unclear. Germline CDR1 and CDR2: LNHDA and SQIVND (reference sequence). The CDR3 length is 14 residues. The covered CDR3 bases are TGTGCCAGTAGTATAGGTCCAGCGGGAGAGACA. Amino acid sequence: CASSIGPAGET. The whole CDR3 protein reads CASSIGPAGETAFF.

A word on this clone: Read sequence stops 3 residues before the CDR3 end, and the germline J gene provides the missing end. This chain joins TRBV7-9 and TRBJ2-5; 7 nucleotides agree with TRBD1. Looked up from germline, CDR1 is SEHNR and CDR2 is FQNEAQ (reference sequence). This CDR3 has 14 amino acids. The chain's CDR3 is CASSAWDRTDTQYF. The sequenced part of the CDR3 DNA is TGTGCCAGCAGCGCCTGGGACAGAACAGATACC.